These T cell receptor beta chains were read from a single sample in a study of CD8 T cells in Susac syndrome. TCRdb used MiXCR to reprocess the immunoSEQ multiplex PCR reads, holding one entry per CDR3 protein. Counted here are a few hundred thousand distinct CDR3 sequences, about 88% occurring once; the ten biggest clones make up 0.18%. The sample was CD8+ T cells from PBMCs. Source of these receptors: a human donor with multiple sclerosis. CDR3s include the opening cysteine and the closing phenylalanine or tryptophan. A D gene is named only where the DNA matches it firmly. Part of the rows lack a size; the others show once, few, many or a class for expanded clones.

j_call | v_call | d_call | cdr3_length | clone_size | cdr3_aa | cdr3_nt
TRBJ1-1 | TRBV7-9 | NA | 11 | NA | CASSPGAEAFF | TGTGCCAGCAGTCCAGGGGCTGAAGCTTTCTTT
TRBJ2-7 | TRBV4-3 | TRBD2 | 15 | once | CASSQTLAVSYEQYF | TGCGCCAGCAGCCAAACCCTAGCGGTCTCCTACGAGCAGTACTTC
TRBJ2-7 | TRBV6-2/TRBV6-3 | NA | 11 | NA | CASSYYHEQYF | TGTGCCAGCAGTTACTACCACGAGCAGTACTTC
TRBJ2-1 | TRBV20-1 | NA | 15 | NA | CSAETGATPGNEQFF | TGCAGTGCTGAGACGGGGGCCACACCCGGTAATGAGCAGTTCTTC
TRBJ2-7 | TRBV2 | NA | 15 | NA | CASSDGAAASYEQYF | TGTGCCAGCAGTGACGGGGCAGCCGCATCCTACGAGCAGTACTTC
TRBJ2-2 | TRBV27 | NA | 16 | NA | CASSLGATTNTGELFF | TGTGCCAGCAGTTTAGGGGCAACCACGAACACCGGGGAGCTGTTTTTT
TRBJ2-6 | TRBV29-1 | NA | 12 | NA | CSVTDGANVLTF | TGCAGCGTAACGGACGGGGCCAACGTCCTGACTTTC
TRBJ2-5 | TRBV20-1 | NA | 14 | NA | CSARELGGGETQYF | TGCAGTGCTAGAGAACTAGGAGGGGGGGAGACCCAGTACTTC
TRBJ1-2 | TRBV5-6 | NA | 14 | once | CASSFASQNYDYTF | TGTGCCAGCAGCTTTGCCAGTCAGAACTATGACTACACCTTC
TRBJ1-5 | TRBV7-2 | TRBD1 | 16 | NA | CASSSTTGVGNQPQHF | TGTGCCAGCAGCTCCACAACAGGGGTAGGCAATCAGCCCCAGCATTTT
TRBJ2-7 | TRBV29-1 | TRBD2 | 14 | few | CSVATSSGSVEQYF | TGCAGCGTTGCAACCTCTAGCGGGAGCGTCGAGCAGTACTTC
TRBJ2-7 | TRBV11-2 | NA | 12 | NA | CASSLGQTEQYF | TGTGCCAGCAGCTTAGGACAAACAGAGCAGTACTTC
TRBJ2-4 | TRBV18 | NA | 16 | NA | CASSPLFRGAENIQYF | TGTGCCAGCTCACCCCTCTTTAGGGGAGCCGAAAACATTCAGTACTTC
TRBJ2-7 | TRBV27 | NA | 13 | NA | CASSIDSNYEQYF | TGTGCCAGCAGCATTGACAGTAACTACGAGCAGTACTTC
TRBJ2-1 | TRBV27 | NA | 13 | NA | CASSLSRTNEQFF | TGTGCCAGCAGTTTATCGCGGACTAATGAGCAGTTCTTC